The 22 T cell receptor beta chains below come from one sample, sequenced in a study of T cells in localized non-small cell lung cancer. TCRdb's copy holds only in-frame clones and misses some; the assay was immunoSEQ multiplex PCR. The data contain 45,000 to 65,000 clones, about 90% of them singletons. This sample comprised peripheral blood, obtained before any cancer treatment. The receptor source for this set is a man aged 40-75 years with stage I squamous cell lung carcinoma.

This sequence joins TRBV20-1 and TRBJ1-1; D ambiguous. CDR1 is DFQATT, CDR2 SNEGSKA, per germline (reference sequence). The CDR3 extends over 11 amino acids. Here the CDR3 reads CKTSLDAEAFF. The CDR3 DNA reads TGCAAGACGAGCCTGGACGCTGAAGCTTTCTTT.

The V gene is TRBV9, the J gene TRBJ2-7; D not resolved. The V gene's germline CDR1 is SGDLS and CDR2 YYNGEE. Trimming took 0 bases from V and 2 from J, leaving 12 bases between them. The CDR3 has 15 amino acids. The CDR3 loop is CASSVGMIPTYEQYF. DNA of the CDR3: TGTGCCAGCAGCGTAGGTATGATACCTACCTACGAGCAGTACTTC.

The V call is TRBV27, the J call TRBJ1-5; perhaps TRBD1 as D (5 bases). Germline CDR1 and CDR2: MNHEY and SMNVEV (reference sequence). The CDR3 spans 16 residues. V dropped 0 bases and J dropped 1 base, with 10 bases sitting between them. The CDR3 DNA follows: TGTGCCAGCAGTTTATCGGGGGGTTGGAGCAATCAGCCCCAGCATTTT. It yields the protein CASSLSGGWSNQPQHF.

V and J are TRBV30 and TRBJ1-5, with D maybe TRBD1 (6 bases). Germline CDR1 GTSNPN, CDR2 SVGIG (reference sequence). V was clipped by 0 bases and J by 7 bases, with 10 bases between them. CDR3 length: 13 amino acids. CDR3 residues: CAWSVQGRQPQHF. DNA of the CDR3: TGTGCCTGGAGTGTACAGGGCCGGCAGCCCCAGCATTTT.

CDR3 sequence: CASSFRYEGLYGYTF. CDR3 DNA: TGTGCCAGCAGTTTCCGTTACGAGGGGCTTTATGGCTACACCTTC. J is TRBJ1-2 and V is TRBV27; D possibly corresponds to TRBD1 (5 bases). The V gene's germline CDR1 is MNHEY and CDR2 SMNVEV (reference sequence). The length of the CDR3 is 15 residues. Trimming left V 3 bases short and J 5 bases short, with 16 bases between.

This chain connects TRBV2 to TRBJ2-2; perhaps TRBD2 as D (5 bases). Germline CDR1 reads SNHLY; CDR2 reads FYNNEI. The V gene lost 6 bases and the J gene lost 3 bases, with 14 bases spanning the gap. The CDR3 has 15 residues. CDR3 protein: CASSPYTGDTGELFF. The CDR3 nucleotides are TGTGCCAGCAGCCCGTACACCGGGGACACCGGGGAGCTGTTTTTT.

This clone appeared once. The J gene is TRBJ2-5, the V gene TRBV15, with 13 bases fitting TRBD2. The germline CDR1 and CDR2 sequences are LNHNV and YYDKDF (reference sequence). CDR3 size: 20 residues. Trimming removed 1 base from V and 0 bases from J; junction bases left unmatched: 11. CDR3 residues: CATSRAPTSGRARYQETQYF. CDR3 DNA sequence: TGTGCCACCAGCAGAGCCCCCACTAGCGGGAGGGCCCGGTACCAAGAGACCCAGTACTTC. Full variable domain (rest looked up from reference TRBV15 and TRBJ2-5): DAMVIQNPRYQVTQFGKPVTLSCSQTLNHNVMYWYQQKSSQAPKLLFHYYDKDFNNEADTPDNFQSRRPNTSFCFLDIRSPGLGDTAMYLCATSRAPTSGRARYQETQYFGPGTRLLVL.

The chain recombines TRBV10-3 with TRBJ1-1; D uncertain. The CDR3 is made up of 16 amino acids. The germline V gene encodes CDR1 ENHRY and CDR2 SYGVKD. Trimming took 3 bases from V and 0 from J, leaving 14 bases between them. CDR3 sequence reads: CAISDSANRMNTEAFF. CDR3 nucleotides: TGTGCCATCAGTGATAGTGCCAACCGCATGAACACTGAAGCTTTCTTT.

This clone has a single count. At one end, the junction sequence differs from germline, possibly due to a read error. This rearrangement joins TRBV7-7 to TRBJ2-1, with unresolved D. CDR1 and CDR2 from the germline V gene are SSHAT and FNYEAQ (reference sequence). The CDR3 spans 15 residues. The chain's CDR3 is CASSSLRSSYNEQFF. In DNA, the CDR3 is TGTGCTAGCAGCTCCCTGCGGAGCTCCTACAATGAGCAGTTCTTC.

V usage is TRBV27 and J usage is TRBJ2-7; D is perhaps TRBD2 (6 bases). Trimming shortened V by 8 bases and J by 3 bases, and 14 bases separated the two germline ends. CDR3 length: 13 amino acids. Germline V gene data show CDR1 as MNHEY and CDR2 as SMNVEV (reference sequence). CDR3 in DNA: TGTGCCAGCTCTTCGGGGGTAAACTACGAGCAGTACTTC. Translating gives CASSSGVNYEQYF.

The chain joins TRBV5-1 to TRBJ2-7; 10 nucleotides line up with TRBD2. The V segment lost 2 bases and the J segment 6 bases; nucleotides outside the gene matches: 8. The CDR3 loop spans 15 amino acids. CDR1 and CDR2 (germline): SGHRS, YFSETQ. The CDR3 DNA sequence: TGCGCCAGCAGCTTTAGGGGGTTAGCGGGAGGCGAGCAGTACTTC. Protein product: CASSFRGLAGGEQYF.

This chain links TRBV18 with TRBJ2-7, with D possibly matching TRBD2 (6 bases). This CDR3 spans 12 amino acids. Between the trimmed V and J ends, which lost 6 bases and 6 bases, there was a span of 12 bases. The germline CDR1 and CDR2 sequences are KGHSH and LQKENI. The CDR3 region is CASSGGGGEQYF. The CDR3, as DNA: TGTGCCAGCTCCGGGGGAGGTGGCGAGCAGTACTTC.

As to this clone: A read error may produce the germline difference seen at one junction end. The rearrangement joins TRBV10-3 to TRBJ2-1, with a possible D match to TRBD2 (6 bases). The CDR3 spans 15 residues. Germline loops: CDR1 ENHRY, CDR2 SYGVKD. CDR3 sequence: CAIRTSSGSYYEQFF. DNA of the CDR3: TGTGCCATCAGAACATCGAGCGGGTCCTACTATGAGCAGTTCTTC.

The chain joins TRBV6-5 to TRBJ2-7; D could derive from TRBD1 or TRBD2 (5 bases each). From germline, CDR1 is MNHEY and CDR2 SVGAGI. CDR3 size: 14 residues. The V and J ends lost 6 bases and 1 base respectively, with 13 bases between them. The CDR3 here is CASRIRDPSYEQYF. The DNA for the CDR3 is TGTGCCAGCAGAATCCGGGACCCGTCCTACGAGCAGTACTTC.

This clone was seen a single time. V is TRBV7-3 and J is TRBJ2-3; 11 bases are shared with TRBD2. V dropped 4 bases and J dropped 5; count of bases not matched to a gene: 11. The CDR3 is made up of 17 amino acids. CDR1 is SGHTA and CDR2 is FQGTGA in the germline V gene. The CDR3 is CASSSSGGLAGGDTQYF. The CDR3 DNA sequence: TGTGCCAGCAGCTCCTCCGGGGGGCTAGCGGGAGGAGATACGCAGTATTTT.

This clone was seen just once. CDR3 amino acids: CASSLAMIQETQYF. The CDR3 DNA reads as TGTGCCAGCAGTTTAGCGATGATCCAAGAGACCCAGTACTTC. V and J are TRBV28 and TRBJ2-5; D remains ambiguous. Germline-derived CDR1 and CDR2 are MDHEN and SYDVKM. V was clipped by 2 bases and J by 1 base, with 8 bases between them. This CDR3 is built from 14 residues.

This chain joins TRBV6-5 and TRBJ2-1; D is unclear. The CDR3 extends over 14 amino acids. Germline V gene sequence: CDR1 MNHEY, CDR2 SVGAGI. The V end lost 6 bases, the J end lost 6 bases, and 15 bases lay between the germline ends. CDR3 protein: CASSPHHSRNEQFF. The CDR3 DNA reads TGTGCCAGCAGCCCCCACCACTCTCGCAATGAGCAGTTCTTC.

The rearrangement uses TRBV11-3 and TRBJ2-3, with 11 positions matching TRBD2. This CDR3 is 15 amino acids long. V trimming: 0 bases; J trimming: 5 bases; junction bases outside the gene matches: 1. Germline values: CDR1 SGHNT, CDR2 YENEEA. The CDR3 coding sequence is TGTGCCAGCAGCTTAGAACTAGCGGGAGAAGATACGCAGTATTTT. Translating it yields CASSLELAGEDTQYF. The whole variable domain, filled in from reference TRBV11-3 and TRBJ2-3, reads EAGVVQSPRYKIIEKKQPVAFWCNPISGHNTLYWYLQNLGQGPELLIRYENEEAVDDSQLPKDRFSAERLKGVDSTLKIQPAELGDSAVYLCASSLELAGEDTQYFGPGTRLTVL.

The CDR3 here is CASSTGQGAADTQYF. Written as DNA, the CDR3 is TGTGCCAGCAGCACCGGACAGGGGGCCGCAGATACGCAGTATTTT. This sequence joins TRBV27 and TRBJ2-3, with TRBD1 identical over 11 bases. The J segment lost 4 bases and the V segment lost 6 bases, leaving 6 bases of the junction unmatched. Germline CDR1 and CDR2: MNHEY and SMNVEV (reference sequence). CDR3 length: 15 amino acids.

The CDR3 here is CATSRAPGVMGDTQYF. The CDR3 nucleotides are TGTGCCACCAGCAGAGCTCCCGGGGTGATGGGAGATACGCAGTATTTT. The chain uses TRBV15 and TRBJ2-3, with a tentative D call TRBD2 (5 bases). Germline V CDR1 and CDR2: LNHNV, YYDKDF (reference sequence). With 1 base removed from V and 5 bases from J, the gap between germline ends came to 16 bases. The CDR3 is made up of 16 amino acids.

The chain carries TRBV5-1 and TRBJ2-7; 10 bases map to TRBD2. J was trimmed by 3 bases and V by 4 bases; bases with no gene match: 10. Germline V gives CDR1 SGHRS, CDR2 YFSETQ. The CDR3 spans 16 residues. Here the CDR3 reads CASSMQGSGRDYEQYF. The CDR3 bases are TGCGCCAGCAGCATGCAGGGGAGCGGGAGGGACTACGAGCAGTACTTC.

As to this clone: The junction differs from germline at one of its ends, possibly a read error. The rearrangement links TRBV7-7 to TRBJ2-2, with D maybe TRBD2 (6 bases). CDR3 length equals 15 residues. Germline V lookup: CDR1 SSHAT, CDR2 FNYEAQ (reference sequence). The CDR3 bases are TGTGCTAGCAGCTTGACGGGAGCCGGCACCGGGGAGCTGTTTTTT. Translating it yields CASSLTGAGTGELFF.